The present T cell receptor beta chain was sequenced within a study of cytomegalovirus exposure and HLA in healthy donors. A multiplex PCR was run with 60 Vbeta primers and 13 Jbeta primers. The table came from immunoSEQ multiplex PCR; TCRdb's copy has only in-frame clones and leaves some out. Of some 150,000 clones listed, about 72% are singletons. This CDR3 has 12 residues. The chain carries TRBV21-1 and TRBJ2-7; the table calls TRBD2, which could not be checked here. TRBV21-1 is deemed a pseudogene. Sequenced material: PBMCs. The sequence was collected from a man aged 60-69 years in good health and CMV-seronegative. CDR3 loop: CASKAGRDEQYF. The CDR3 DNA follows: TGTGCCAGCAAAGCGGGAAGGGACGAGCAGTACTTC.